This passage covers 12 T cell receptor beta chains from one sample sequenced in a study of shared clonotypes between healthy human individuals. Terminally differentiated effector memory CD45RA+ cells were excluded by CCR7 positive selection of CD45RO-negative cells. The protocol was immunoSEQ multiplex PCR, while the TCRdb copy is restricted to in-frame clones and leaves out a portion. Here the sample spans some 600,000 clones, roughly 96% being singletons. The sample was naive CD8+ T cells sorted from blood. These TCRs come from a woman younger than 45 in good health.

Of note for this clone: Other DNA sequences in this specimen translate into the identical CDR3. The CDR3 is CASSFGYEQYF. The CDR3 nucleotides are TGTGCCAGCAGTTTTGGGTACGAGCAGTACTTC. This chain joins TRBV28 and TRBJ2-7, with D hard to call. This CDR3 is built from 11 residues. V was clipped by 3 bases and J by 4 bases, with 4 bases between them. Looked up from germline, CDR1 is MDHEN and CDR2 is SYDVKM.

V and J are TRBV4-1 and TRBJ2-3; D is unresolved. The germline gives CDR1 MGHRA, CDR2 YSYEKL. Trimming cost V 3 bases and J 2 bases, with 15 bases left between them. This CDR3 comprises 16 residues. CDR3 sequence: CASSHLSGANTDTQYF. The DNA of the CDR3 is TGCGCCAGCAGCCATCTGTCGGGTGCAAACACAGATACGCAGTATTTT.

The V gene is TRBV9, the J gene TRBJ2-7; D not resolved. V was shortened by 2 bases and J by 6 bases, with 12 bases between the two germline ends. There are 13 residues in the CDR3. CDR1 is SGDLS and CDR2 is YYNGEE in the germline V gene. The CDR3 here is CASSVNTASEQYF. The DNA for the CDR3 is TGTGCCAGCAGCGTCAACACAGCAAGCGAGCAGTACTTC.

The V call is TRBV27, the J call TRBJ2-5; 8 bases fit TRBD2. The end of the DNA fits TRBJ2-7 better, so the J call may be wrong. The CDR3 is made up of 14 amino acids. Per germline, CDR1 MNHEY and CDR2 SMNVEV (reference sequence). The CDR3 region is CASYPDGGRHEQYF. The CDR3 nucleotides read TGTGCCAGTTACCCTGACGGCGGGAGGCACGAGCAGTACTTC.

J is TRBJ1-2 and V is TRBV4-1; 7 bases fit TRBD1. V was pared by 4 bases and J by 4 bases, with 18 bases of the junction left unmatched. In germline, CDR1 is MGHRA, CDR2 YSYEKL. The CDR3 contains 18 residues. The CDR3, as DNA: TGCGCCAGCAGCCTCTCAGAAGGTACCGGGACAGCTAGCTATGGCTACACCTTC. As protein: CASSLSEGTGTASYGYTF.

The chain is built from TRBV7-9 and TRBJ2-1; possible D gene TRBD2, 5 bases. CDR1 and CDR2 (germline): SEHNR, FQNEAQ (reference sequence). CDR3 size: 15 residues. The V end was cut by 1 base, the J end by 4 bases, with 11 bases between. The CDR3 loop is CASSLGGPVYNEQFF. CDR3 coding DNA: TGTGCCAGCAGCTTAGGCGGGCCAGTATACAATGAGCAGTTCTTC. Looking up the rest from reference TRBV7-9 and TRBJ2-1 gives the full variable domain: DTGVSQNPRHKITKRGQNVTFRCDPISEHNRLYWYRQTLGQGPEFLTYFQNEAQLEKSRLLSDRFSAERPKGSFSTLEIQRTEQGDSAMYLCASSLGGPVYNEQFFGPGTRLTVL.

The chain joins TRBV6-6 to TRBJ2-1; D might be TRBD1 (6 bases). The V and J ends lost 4 bases and 0 bases respectively, with 13 bases between them. CDR3 length: 16 amino acids. CDR1 and CDR2 (germline): MNHNY, SVGAGI (reference sequence). The CDR3 here is CASSSHRVTSYNEQFF. CDR3 nucleotide sequence: TGTGCCAGCAGTTCCCACAGGGTTACCTCCTACAATGAGCAGTTCTTC.

The V call is TRBV4-1, the J call TRBJ1-6, with D possibly matching TRBD1 (6 bases). Trimming pared 5 bases from V and 8 bases from J, leaving 13 bases between. This CDR3 has 14 amino acids. In germline, CDR1 is MGHRA, CDR2 YSYEKL. The CDR3 sequence is CASSGGQGDSPLHF. The CDR3 DNA sequence: TGCGCCAGCAGCGGGGGCCAGGGTGATTCACCCCTCCACTTT.

On this clone: Other DNA sequences in the sample encode the same CDR3. J is TRBJ2-7 and V is TRBV27; 7 bases fit TRBD1. Germline trimming cut 5 bases from V and 0 bases from J; bases unmatched to any gene: 4. In germline, CDR1 is MNHEY, CDR2 SMNVEV (reference sequence). The CDR3 spans 14 residues. The CDR3 sequence is CASSPGTVSYEQYF. For the CDR3, the DNA is TGTGCCAGCAGTCCCGGGACAGTCTCCTACGAGCAGTACTTC.

This sequence joins TRBV19 and TRBJ1-5; D gene ambiguous. From germline, CDR1 is LNHDA and CDR2 SQIVND (reference sequence). This CDR3 region has 15 residues. V lost 0 bases to trimming and J lost 1 base, with 7 bases between them. CDR3 DNA sequence: TGTGCCAGTAGTATAGATTTGGGAAGCAATCAGCCCCAGCATTTT. This translates into CASSIDLGSNQPQHF.

In its sample, this clone was seen once. This chain links TRBV7-9 with TRBJ2-1; TRBD2 matches at 9 bases. The CDR3 loop spans 16 amino acids. V dropped 5 bases and J dropped 7; count of bases not matched to a gene: 12. CDR1 and CDR2 from the germline V gene are SEHNR and FQNEAQ (reference sequence). In nucleotides, the CDR3 is TGTGCCAGCAGCGGAATCGGTGCGGGAGGGCCGAATGAGCAGTTCTTC. Its protein product is CASSGIGAGGPNEQFF. The full variable domain, rest sourced from reference TRBV7-9 and TRBJ2-1, is DTGVSQNPRHKITKRGQNVTFRCDPISEHNRLYWYRQTLGQGPEFLTYFQNEAQLEKSRLLSDRFSAERPKGSFSTLEIQRTEQGDSAMYLCASSGIGAGGPNEQFFGPGTRLTVL.

The chain uses TRBV27 and TRBJ2-5; 11 bases line up with TRBD1. Germline loops: CDR1 MNHEY, CDR2 SMNVEV (reference sequence). The V and J ends lost 7 bases and 3 bases, in that order; junction bases with no gene match: 7. The CDR3 runs 15 residues. In DNA form, the CDR3 reads TGTGCCAGCACCAGGACAGGGGGCGCGGAAGAGACCCAGTACTTC. The encoded protein is CASTRTGGAEETQYF.